What follows are 18 T cell receptor beta chains derived from one specimen sequenced in a study of sequential checkpoint blockade in melanoma. Some clones are missing from TCRdb's copy, which holds only in-frame ones; the method was immunoSEQ multiplex PCR. The sample yields about a thousand clones, 19% seen once. Treatment given: randomized to nivolumab then ipilimumab (arm A) or the reverse (arm B). This specimen consisted of tumor tissue (inferred from file names), obtained from a patient given nivolumab and ipilimumab in sequence. These receptors were taken from a human donor with melanoma.

Judged by abundance, this clone is medium-sized. The rearrangement joins TRBV11-3 to TRBJ2-7; 8 positions agree with TRBD1. Germline CDR1 SGHNT, CDR2 YENEEA. The CDR3 is 15 residues long. J gave up 4 bases and V 3 bases, and 8 bases lay outside the gene matches. The CDR3: CASSLWQGAGYEQYF. CDR3 sequence (DNA): TGTGCCAGCAGCTTGTGGCAGGGGGCTGGGTACGAGCAGTACTTC.

Within the sample, this clone is large. This chain uses TRBV11-3 with TRBJ2-1; no clear D. This CDR3 is 15 amino acids long. Trimming cost V 0 bases and J 13 bases, with 19 bases left between them. From germline, CDR1 is SGHNT and CDR2 YENEEA. CDR3 loop: CASSLDDRARPQQFF. The CDR3 nucleotides read TGTGCCAGCAGCTTAGATGACCGGGCTAGGCCGCAACAGTTCTTC.

Sample share makes this clone medium-sized (0.01 to 0.1%). This chain uses TRBV11-3 with TRBJ1-4; 9 bases are shared with TRBD1. The CDR3 consists of 15 residues. Germline CDR1 and CDR2: SGHNT and YENEEA. Trimming took 4 bases from V and 10 from J; bases not matched to a gene: 10. CDR3 amino acids: CASSSPGQGLGKLFF. The CDR3 bases are TGTGCCAGCAGCTCTCCGGGACAGGGATTGGGAAAACTGTTTTTT.

This clone is large in the sample. The chain links TRBV6-8 to TRBJ2-2, with 16 bases identical to TRBD2. The V gene end was trimmed by 5 bases and the J gene end by 6 bases; junction bases not matched to a gene: 3. The CDR3 runs 16 residues. The germline V gene has CDR1 MNHGY and CDR2 SAAAGT. The CDR3 spells CASSLGTSGGAGELFF. As DNA, the CDR3 is TGTGCCAGCAGTCTAGGGACTAGCGGGGGGGCCGGGGAGCTGTTTTTT.

This clone was recorded a few times. This chain joins TRBV18 and TRBJ1-1; 9 bases align to TRBD1. CDR1 KGHSH and CDR2 LQKENI come from the germline V gene. The CDR3 loop spans 15 amino acids. J gave up 5 bases and V 8 bases, and 12 bases lay outside the gene matches. In DNA, the CDR3 is TGTGCCAGCCGCGGGACAGGGATCTTGGGGACTGAAGCTTTCTTT. Its translation: CASRGTGILGTEAFF.

The chain recombines TRBV19 with TRBJ2-3, with D perhaps given as TRBD1 or TRBD2 (5 bases each). V shed 2 bases and J shed 8 bases, with 11 bases lying between them. CDR1 and CDR2 from the germline V gene are LNHDA and SQIVND (reference sequence). The CDR3 spans 13 residues. The CDR3: CASSIPGAGTQYF. The CDR3 DNA reads TGTGCCAGTAGTATACCCGGGGCGGGTACGCAGTATTTT.

This clone is deemed large. One junction end does not reproduce the germline sequence, and a read error may be involved. V and J are TRBV6-8 and TRBJ1-1; 8 bases align to TRBD1. This CDR3 is built from 15 residues. The V gene's germline CDR1 is MNHGY and CDR2 SAAAGT. The CDR3 DNA follows: TGTGCCATCAGTGTTTCTGGACAGGGCAACACTGAAGCTTTCTTT. The encoded protein is CAISVSGQGNTEAFF.

V gene TRBV6-8 combines with J gene TRBJ2-3; 9 bases fit TRBD2. The germline gives CDR1 MNHGY, CDR2 SAAAGT. CDR3 length equals 17 residues. With 5 bases clipped from V and 3 bases from J, the junction kept 12 bases outside the gene matches. The CDR3 coding sequence is TGTGCCAGCAGTCTCTCTAGTAGCGGGAGTAGAACAGATACGCAGTATTTT. Amino acids: CASSLSSSGSRTDTQYF.

By proportion, this clone is medium-sized (0.01 to 0.1%). The rearrangement joins TRBV4-1 to TRBJ2-5; 7 bases match TRBD1. CDR3 size: 15 residues. The germline V gene encodes CDR1 MGHRA and CDR2 YSYEKL. After removal of 4 bases from V and 1 base from J, the junction contained 6 bases not matched to a gene. The CDR3 coding sequence is TGCGCCAGCAGCCCACTTGGGACAGCCCAAGAGACCCAGTACTTC. Translation gives CASSPLGTAQETQYF.

By its share, this clone is large (0.1 to 1%). The CDR3 is CASSLEAGGNEKLFF. The CDR3 DNA sequence: TGTGCCAGCAGCTTAGAGGCGGGGGGAAATGAAAAACTGTTTTTT. J is TRBJ1-4 and V is TRBV11-3, with a tentative D call TRBD1 (5 bases). CDR3 length: 15 amino acids. Germline V gives CDR1 SGHNT, CDR2 YENEEA. The V end lost 0 bases, the J end lost 5 bases, and 10 bases lay between the germline ends.

This chain joins TRBV19 and TRBJ2-7; possible D gene TRBD2, 5 bases. The CDR3 covers 13 residues. The V end lost 8 bases, the J end lost 1 base, and 12 bases lay between the germline ends. The V gene's germline CDR1 is LNHDA and CDR2 SQIVND (reference sequence). The DNA of the CDR3 is TGTGCCAGTGGAGGCAGTCCTTCCTACGAGCAGTACTTC. This translates into CASGGSPSYEQYF.

The chain combines TRBV5-1 with TRBJ2-1; a weak D match, TRBD1 (6 bases). Germline V gene sequence: CDR1 SGHRS, CDR2 YFSETQ. The CDR3 extends over 15 amino acids. The V gene lost 2 bases and the J gene lost 6 bases, with 15 bases spanning the gap. CDR3 nucleotides: TGCGCCAGCAGCTTCACAGGGAGTTTCGGCAATGAGCAGTTCTTC. This sequence encodes CASSFTGSFGNEQFF. Full variable domain (rest looked up from reference TRBV5-1 and TRBJ2-1): KAGVTQTPRYLIKTRGQQVTLSCSPISGHRSVSWYQQTPGQGLQFLFEYFSETQRNKGNFPGRFSGRQFSNSRSEMNVSTLELGDSALYLCASSFTGSFGNEQFFGPGTRLTVL.

This sequence joins TRBV5-1 and TRBJ1-4, with 7 bases fitting TRBD1. Looked up from germline, CDR1 is SGHRS and CDR2 is YFSETQ. J gave up 8 bases and V 1 base, and 17 bases lay outside the gene matches. CDR3 length equals 18 residues. The CDR3 nucleotides are TGCGCCAGCAGCTTGTATCCCCCCCAGGGGGTAGAAAGAGAAAAACTGTTTTTT. Protein: CASSLYPPQGVEREKLFF.

The rearrangement joins TRBV18 to TRBJ2-3; 9 nucleotides agree with TRBD1. After removal of 3 bases from V and 5 bases from J, the junction contained 9 bases not matched to a gene. Germline CDR1 reads KGHSH; CDR2 reads LQKENI. The CDR3 extends over 16 amino acids. As DNA, the CDR3 is TGTGCCAGCTCACCTCTTTTGACAGGGGGTAAAGATACGCAGTATTTT. Protein: CASSPLLTGGKDTQYF.

V is TRBV6-8 and J is TRBJ2-7; no firm D call. Germline assignment: CDR1 MNHGY and CDR2 SAAAGT. This CDR3 is 13 amino acids long. V lost 4 bases, J lost 7 bases, and 14 bases lay in between. This CDR3 reads CASSSGSLGEQYF. The CDR3 DNA reads as TGTGCCAGCAGTTCCGGCTCTCTAGGGGAGCAGTACTTC.

This clone is termed large (0.1 to 1%). The chain carries TRBV19 and TRBJ2-7; D gene uncertain. The V gene's germline CDR1 is LNHDA and CDR2 SQIVND (reference sequence). There are 13 residues in the CDR3. Trimming shortened V by 3 bases and J by 6 bases, and 12 bases separated the two germline ends. CDR3 coding DNA: TGTGCCAGTAGTATCCCCGGATCGGGCGAGCAGTACTTC. It yields the protein CASSIPGSGEQYF.

The chain has TRBV29-1 and TRBJ1-1; 9 nucleotides align to TRBD1. The CDR3 is made up of 13 amino acids. Germline V gene data show CDR1 as SQVTM and CDR2 as ANQGSEA. With 7 bases clipped from V and 5 bases from J, the junction kept 8 bases outside the gene matches. The CDR3 region is CSGRQGVGTEAFF. DNA for the CDR3: TGCAGCGGTCGACAGGGGGTGGGAACTGAAGCTTTCTTT.

This clone is labeled medium-sized. The chain carries TRBV11-3 and TRBJ2-7; D perhaps matches TRBD1 (6 bases). Germline V CDR1 and CDR2: SGHNT, YENEEA. V dropped 3 bases and J dropped 6 bases, with 15 bases sitting between them. The CDR3 is 14 amino acids. CDR3 sequence reads: CASSLVQGTSEQYF. As DNA, the CDR3 is TGTGCCAGCAGCTTGGTGCAGGGGACCTCCGAGCAGTACTTC. The whole variable domain, remainder taken from reference TRBV11-3 and TRBJ2-7, is EAGVVQSPRYKIIEKKQPVAFWCNPISGHNTLYWYLQNLGQGPELLIRYENEEAVDDSQLPKDRFSAERLKGVDSTLKIQPAELGDSAVYLCASSLVQGTSEQYFGPGTRLTVT.